Detailed here is one T cell receptor gamma chain. Its specificity is unknown. This sample is part of a study of Vδ1+ human thymocytes. The length of the CDR3 is 14 residues. Germline values: CDR1 VINAFY, CDR2 YDVSNSKD. V lost 0 bases and J lost 5; bases outside the gene matches: 7. RNA was extracted from the cells and then reverse transcribed. CDR3 amplicons came from multiplex PCR with pooled V-gene forward and constant-region reverse primers. TCRdb re-called the multiplex PCR reads through CATT. The repertoire consists of tens of thousands of gamma-chain clones, with around 20% occurring once and the leading ten covering about 2%. Study findings and constraints: Thymic TRG and TRD repertoires appeared highly polyclonal.

Sequencing was carried out using Vdelta1+ gamma-delta thymocytes from the thymus. Subset meaning: FACS-sorted CD3+ TCRalphabeta- TCRVdelta1+ TCRVdelta2- thymocytes. This clonotype originated in a girl less than two years old who had congenital heart surgery. The chain is built from TRGV5 and TRGJ1 or TRGJ2. CDR3 sequence (DNA): TGTGCCACCTGGGACAGGCTGGACGATTATAAGAAACTCTTT. It codes for CATWDRLDDYKKLF.